This T cell receptor beta chain was sequenced for a study of T-cell reconstitution after alpha-beta-depleted transplantation in children (dated by TCRdb to about 2016). About the full investigation: Using TCR repertoire profiling, the study followed T-cell immune reconstitution in a quantitative way in children after TCRalphabeta/CD19-depleted allogeneic hematopoietic cell transplantation.

A note on this clonotype: The antigen it recognizes is unknown. No base-level quality is on record; no much larger clone is a single base apart.

The method was PCR. Sequenced using an Illumina HiSeq 2500. Molecular barcoding was employed in the preparation of TCR libraries, with unique molecular identifiers being used to normalize TCRbeta repertoire quantification. TCRdb passed the public sequencing reads through fastp at Q25 and MiXCR, retaining productive beta sequences. Rows merge per CDR3 protein into single entries with the most common DNA and genes. The sample profile shows approximately 640,000 distinct CDR3 sequences; 15% to 20% of them were found once. The biggest ten clones account for around 0.96% of the sample. There are 13 amino acids in the CDR3, from cysteine to phenylalanine inclusive. Only the CDR3 portion is preserved as DNA: 39 bases, with reading frame beginning at the first base. CDR1 and CDR2 are drawn from the germline V gene: KGHDR, SFDVKD. V is cut by 4 bases and J by 4 bases, and the space between the germline ends is 7 bases.

The input for sequencing was PBMCs from the stem cell graft donor, taken from the stem cell graft. The chain employs TRBV24-1 and TRBJ2-1; no confident D gene assignment can be made. The source is a human donor who donated a stem cell graft to a child with acute myeloid leukemia. The CDR3 corresponds to CATSERRYNEQFF. At the DNA level, the sequence is TGTGCCACCAGTGAACGACGGTACAATGAGCAGTTCTTC.